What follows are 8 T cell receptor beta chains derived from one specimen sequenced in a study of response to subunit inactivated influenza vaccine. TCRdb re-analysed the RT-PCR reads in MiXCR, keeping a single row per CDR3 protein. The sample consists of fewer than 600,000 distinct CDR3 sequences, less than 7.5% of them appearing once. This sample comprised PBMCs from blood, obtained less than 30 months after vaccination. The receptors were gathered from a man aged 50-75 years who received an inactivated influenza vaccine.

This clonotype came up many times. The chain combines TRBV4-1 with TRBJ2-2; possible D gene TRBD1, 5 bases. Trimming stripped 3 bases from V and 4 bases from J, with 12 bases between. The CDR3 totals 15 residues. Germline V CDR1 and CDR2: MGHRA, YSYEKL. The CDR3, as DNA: TGCGCCAGCAGCCATTCTACGACAGTCACCGGGGAGCTGTTTTTT. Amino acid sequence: CASSHSTTVTGELFF.

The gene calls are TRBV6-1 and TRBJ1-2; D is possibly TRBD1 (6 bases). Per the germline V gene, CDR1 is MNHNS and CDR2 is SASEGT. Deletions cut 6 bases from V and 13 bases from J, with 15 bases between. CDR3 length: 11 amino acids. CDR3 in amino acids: CASRSTDRPTF. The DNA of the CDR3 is TGTGCCAGCAGAAGTACGGACAGACCCACCTTC.

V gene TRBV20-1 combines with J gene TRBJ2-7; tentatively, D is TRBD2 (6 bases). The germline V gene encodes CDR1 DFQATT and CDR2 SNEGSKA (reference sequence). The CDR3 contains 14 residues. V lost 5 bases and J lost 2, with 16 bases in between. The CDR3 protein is CSAGDSGKTYEQYF. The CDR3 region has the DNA TGCAGTGCTGGGGATAGCGGAAAAACCTACGAGCAGTACTTC.

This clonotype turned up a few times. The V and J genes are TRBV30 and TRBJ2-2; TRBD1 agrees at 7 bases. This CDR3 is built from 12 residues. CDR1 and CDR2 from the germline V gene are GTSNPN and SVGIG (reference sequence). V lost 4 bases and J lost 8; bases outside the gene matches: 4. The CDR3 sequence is CAWTTGSGELFF. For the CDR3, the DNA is TGTGCCTGGACGACAGGGTCGGGGGAGCTGTTTTTT.

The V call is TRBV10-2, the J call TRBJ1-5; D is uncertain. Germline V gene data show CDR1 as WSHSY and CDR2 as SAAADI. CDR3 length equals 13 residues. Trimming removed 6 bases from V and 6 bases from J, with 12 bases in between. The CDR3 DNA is TGCGCCAGCAGCCGACGGTTACTTCAGCCCCAGCATTTT. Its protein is CASSRRLLQPQHF.

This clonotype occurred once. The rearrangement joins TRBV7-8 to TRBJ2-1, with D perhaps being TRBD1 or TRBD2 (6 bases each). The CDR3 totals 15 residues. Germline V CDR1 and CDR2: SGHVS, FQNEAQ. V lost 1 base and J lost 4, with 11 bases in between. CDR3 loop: CASSLGEGGYNEQFF. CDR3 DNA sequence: TGTGCCAGCAGCTTAGGAGAGGGGGGTTACAATGAGCAGTTCTTC.

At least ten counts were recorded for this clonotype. This chain's CDR3 is CSALGTGRFNEQFF. The CDR3 bases are TGCAGTGCGCTTGGGACAGGGCGTTTCAATGAGCAGTTCTTC. J is TRBJ2-1 and V is TRBV20-1, with TRBD1 identical over 9 bases. Trimming took 6 bases from V and 6 from J; bases not matched to a gene: 9. Germline assignment: CDR1 DFQATT and CDR2 SNEGSKA (reference sequence). This CDR3 is 14 amino acids long.

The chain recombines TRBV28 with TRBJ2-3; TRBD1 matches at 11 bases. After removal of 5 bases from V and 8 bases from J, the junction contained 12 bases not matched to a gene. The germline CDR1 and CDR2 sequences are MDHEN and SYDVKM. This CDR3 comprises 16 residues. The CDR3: CASSPTGQGGRGTQYF. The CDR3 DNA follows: TGTGCCAGCAGTCCTACGGGACAGGGGGGTCGGGGTACGCAGTATTTT.